This record looks at one T cell receptor beta chain sequence and its context. What it recognizes is unknown. The V and J ends lost 4 bases and 4 bases respectively, with 14 bases between them. This CDR3 is built from 15 residues. Germline assignment: CDR1 SGHTA and CDR2 FQGNSA. The CDR3 regions of TCR beta were amplified from RNA transcripts. TCR CDR3 regions were first amplified by RT-PCR with HTBI primers. TCRdb called the multiplex PCR reads again in MiXCR, with one record for every CDR3 protein. The data hold about 350,000 distinct CDR3 sequences, with roughly 13% observed a single time. The data were taken from a study of T cells in Graves' hyperthyroidism and ophthalmopathy. Study-level results: Blood shared most expanded thyroid clonotypes above 0.001.

The chain has TRBV7-2 and TRBJ2-1; D uncertain. The sequencing sample was made of blood. The clonotype was recovered from a woman in her 30s with Graves' hyperthyroidism. The DNA of the CDR3 is TGTGCCAGCAGCTCCCAAGGGTTTGGGTACAATGAGCAGTTCTTC. This codes for CASSSQGFGYNEQFF. The variable domain in full, with the rest retrieved from reference TRBV7-2 and TRBJ2-1, is GAGVSQSPSNKVTEKGKDVELRCDPISGHTALYWYRQSLGQGLEFLIYFQGNSAPDKSGLPSDRFSAERTGGSVSTLTIQRTQQEDSAVYLCASSSQGFGYNEQFFGPGTRLTVL.